This T cell receptor beta chain was sequenced for a study of T and B cells in COVID-19 patients. Study as a whole: Most recovered patients had mild to moderate COVID-19 treated as outpatients.

BIOMED2 TRB-A/B primer pools were used in multiplex TRB PCR. TCRdb fed the multiplex PCR reads into MiXCR, producing one record per CDR3 protein. The sample carries 15,000 or so distinct CDR3 sequences, approximately 30% recorded once. In the case of this clonotype: Its antigen is undetermined.

Findings of the study overall: In COVID-19 patients, T cell receptor beta variable and joining gene use was reportedly strongly skewed.

The J segment lost 8 bases and the V segment lost 1 base, leaving 12 bases of the junction unmatched. The CDR3 is made up of 16 amino acids. From blood, about 240-550 ng of genomic DNA served as TRB template. The rearrangement links TRBV12-3 or TRBV12-4 to TRBJ1-2, with TRBD1 matching over 8 bases. The receptor comes from a human donor who had recovered from COVID-19. The sequenced material came from blood. This CDR3 reads CASSLGLDREYGGYTF. CDR3 DNA: TGTGCCAGCAGTTTAGGCCTGGACAGGGAATATGGAGGCTACACCTTC.